This passage covers 4 T cell receptor beta chains from one sample sequenced in a study of graft-versus-host responses after intestinal transplantation. Assay: immunoSEQ multiplex PCR; the TCRdb copy retains only in-frame clones and omits some. In the table there are a few thousand clones, approximately 32% of which are singletons. Sample: alloreactive CD4+ T cells from a mixed lymphocyte reaction culture, taken before transplantation. Subset reported: CFSE-low proliferating T cells sorted from approximately 6-day pre-transplant mixed lymphocyte reaction (GvH or HvG direction). The origin of the receptors is a human patient who was an organ donor for intestinal transplantation.

This clone was detected only a few times. The chain recombines TRBV7-2 with TRBJ2-2; 8 bases match TRBD2. Germline CDR1 and CDR2: SGHTA and FQGNSA. Losses at the gene ends were 5 bases for V and 5 bases for J; bases not matched to a gene: 10. The CDR3 consists of 16 residues. CDR3 region: CASSPRRGGRTGELFF. DNA for the CDR3: TGTGCCAGCAGCCCACGCCGCGGGGGGCGAACCGGGGAGCTGTTTTTT. Full variable domain (rest looked up from reference TRBV7-2 and TRBJ2-2): GAGVSQSPSNKVTEKGKDVELRCDPISGHTALYWYRQSLGQGLEFLIYFQGNSAPDKSGLPSDRFSAERTGGSVSTLTIQRTQQEDSAVYLCASSPRRGGRTGELFFGEGSRLTVL.

There are a few counts of this clone. J is TRBJ2-5 and V is TRBV4-1; 13 nucleotides align to TRBD2. V shed 3 bases and J 4 bases; nucleotides not matched to a gene: 5. CDR3 length: 16 amino acids. Germline values: CDR1 MGHRA, CDR2 YSYEKL. The CDR3 region has the DNA TGCGCCAGCAGCCAGCACCGACTAGCGGGAGGAGAGACCCAGTACTTC. Translated, it gives CASSQHRLAGGETQYF.

This clone was seen a handful of times. The chain links TRBV11-3 to TRBJ2-1; 7 bases map to TRBD2. Germline values: CDR1 SGHNT, CDR2 YENEEA. There are 14 residues in the CDR3. V shed 1 base, J shed 3 bases, and the junction held 0 bases outside the gene matches. The CDR3 sequence is CASSLGGGYNEQFF. Here the CDR3 DNA reads TGTGCCAGCAGCTTAGGGGGGGGCTACAATGAGCAGTTCTTC.

This clone was detected only a few times. The chain links TRBV9 to TRBJ2-5, with D perhaps given as TRBD1 or TRBD2 (6 bases each). The CDR3 runs 14 residues. Trimming took 2 bases from V and 4 from J, leaving 12 bases between them. Germline V gives CDR1 SGDLS, CDR2 YYNGEE. This CDR3 is CASSVGGRGETQYF. CDR3 nucleotides: TGTGCCAGCAGCGTGGGGGGCAGGGGAGAGACCCAGTACTTC.